These 29 T cell receptor beta chains were sequenced from one sample in a study of cytomegalovirus exposure and HLA in healthy donors. The study ran its PCR with 60 Vbeta and 13 Jbeta primers. Data came from immunoSEQ multiplex PCR; TCRdb stores just in-frame clones and leaves some out. The table shows about 180,000 clones, with around 80% occurring only once. Material for sequencing was PBMCs. All receptors derive from a woman between 35 and 50 years old in good health and CMV-seronegative.

J is TRBJ2-5 and V is TRBV18; the D is unclear. Trimming shortened V by 2 bases and J by 2 bases, and 12 bases separated the two germline ends. The germline CDR1 and CDR2 sequences are KGHSH and LQKENI. This CDR3 contains 15 residues. The CDR3 spells CASSPMVTLQETQYF. The DNA of the CDR3 is TGTGCCAGCTCACCAATGGTGACTTTGCAAGAGACCCAGTACTTC.

This chain uses TRBV30 with TRBJ1-2; D might be TRBD1 (6 bases). The CDR3 covers 15 residues. Germline V lookup: CDR1 GTSNPN, CDR2 SVGIG (reference sequence). With 3 bases removed from V and 4 bases from J, the gap between germline ends came to 18 bases. CDR3 amino acids: CAWRMSGVDGYGYTF. DNA of the CDR3: TGTGCCTGGAGGATGTCAGGGGTAGACGGCTATGGCTACACCTTC.

V usage is TRBV13 and J usage is TRBJ2-2; D call uncertain. Germline assignment: CDR1 PRHDT and CDR2 FYEKMQ (reference sequence). Trimming stripped 5 bases from V and 0 bases from J, with 19 bases between. The CDR3 has 18 amino acids. CDR3 DNA sequence: TGTGCCAGCAGCCGATCGCCCAACAGCCTCGCGAACACCGGGGAGCTGTTTTTT. Its translation: CASSRSPNSLANTGELFF.

The chain couples TRBV14 to TRBJ2-1; D perhaps matches TRBD2 (6 bases). Germline V lookup: CDR1 SGHDN, CDR2 FVKESK. V lost 3 bases and J lost 9, with 15 bases in between. The CDR3 is 14 amino acids. The CDR3 loop is CASSHGTLYSEQFF. The CDR3 DNA sequence: TGTGCCAGCAGCCATGGGACTTTGTATAGTGAGCAGTTCTTC.

The chain recombines TRBV7-2 with TRBJ2-2, with no clear D. CDR3 length: 12 residues. Per germline, CDR1 SGHTA and CDR2 FQGNSA. V was pared by 1 base and J by 7 bases, with 4 bases between. The CDR3 sequence is CASSLDIGELFF. CDR3 sequence (DNA): TGTGCCAGCAGCTTAGATATCGGGGAGCTGTTTTTT.

This clone was picked up a small number of times. The chain combines TRBV2 with TRBJ1-2; 7 nucleotides line up with TRBD1. CDR3 size: 13 residues. Losses at the gene ends were 6 bases for V and 8 bases for J; bases not matched to a gene: 9. Germline CDR1 reads SNHLY; CDR2 reads FYNNEI. The CDR3 DNA is TGTGCCAGCAGCCCAAGACAGGGCTACGGCTACACCTTC. Protein product: CASSPRQGYGYTF.

This chain connects TRBV2 to TRBJ1-2; the D is unclear. Germline CDR1 reads SNHLY; CDR2 reads FYNNEI. Trimming removed 5 bases at V and 4 bases at J, with 14 bases between. The CDR3 runs 14 residues. The CDR3 is CASSLVTLAYGYTF. The CDR3 bases are TGTGCCAGCAGTTTGGTCACCCTGGCCTATGGCTACACCTTC.

The rearrangement links TRBV6-1 to TRBJ1-2; a weak D match, TRBD1 (6 bases). The CDR3 is 15 residues long. V dropped 2 bases and J dropped 1 base, with 11 bases sitting between them. Germline CDR1 and CDR2: MNHNS and SASEGT. This CDR3 reads CASSERIGGNYGYTF. CDR3 nucleotide sequence: TGTGCCAGCAGTGAAAGGATAGGGGGTAACTATGGCTACACCTTC.

The chain recombines TRBV9 with TRBJ2-1; tentatively, D is TRBD2 (5 bases). Germline loops: CDR1 SGDLS, CDR2 YYNGEE. This CDR3 is built from 14 residues. V lost 0 bases and J 4 bases, leaving 8 bases between the germline ends. CDR3 protein: CASSVASGYNEQFF. The CDR3 DNA is TGTGCCAGCAGCGTAGCCAGCGGTTACAATGAGCAGTTCTTC.

This clone was seen a few times. This rearrangement joins TRBV27 to TRBJ2-3; 13 positions match TRBD2. This CDR3 has 16 residues. Trimming removed 5 bases from V and 5 bases from J; junction bases left unmatched: 7. Germline-derived CDR1 and CDR2 are MNHEY and SMNVEV (reference sequence). The CDR3 nucleotides read TGTGCCAGCAGTCTAACTAGCGGGAGGGCCTTAGATACGCAGTATTTT. It yields the protein CASSLTSGRALDTQYF.

The chain links TRBV11-2 to TRBJ2-5, with 7 bases fitting TRBD2. The ends lost 1 base at V and 2 bases at J; junction bases unmatched: 4. The germline gives CDR1 SGHAT, CDR2 FQNNGV. The CDR3 has 15 amino acids. For the CDR3, the DNA is TGTGCCAGCAGCTTAGGTTCGGGGGGACAAGAGACCCAGTACTTC. Amino acid sequence: CASSLGSGGQETQYF.

This clone has only one observation. The chain uses TRBV5-4 and TRBJ1-2; the D gene is possibly TRBD1 (6 bases). V dropped 4 bases and J dropped 4 bases, with 20 bases sitting between them. CDR3 length: 16 residues. Germline V gene sequence: CDR1 SGHNT, CDR2 YYREEE (reference sequence). CDR3 in amino acids: CASSPAGGQLIYGYTF. The CDR3 nucleotides are TGTGCCAGCAGCCCGGCCGGTGGACAGCTTATCTATGGCTACACCTTC.

This chain's CDR3 is CASSYGGTRSDTQYF. In DNA form, the CDR3 reads TGTGCCAGCAGTTACGGGGGGACTAGATCAGATACGCAGTATTTT. The J gene is TRBJ2-3, the V gene TRBV6-6; 8 nucleotides match TRBD2. Germline V gene lookup returns CDR1 MNHNY and CDR2 SVGAGI (reference sequence). The CDR3 length is 15 residues. The ends lost 2 bases at V and 4 bases at J; junction bases unmatched: 5.

The chain combines TRBV7-2 with TRBJ2-3; 9 bases line up with TRBD2. The J segment lost 2 bases and the V segment lost 2 bases, leaving 8 bases of the junction unmatched. The CDR3 consists of 17 residues. Per germline, CDR1 SGHTA and CDR2 FQGNSA. CDR3 loop: CASSLSGLAGLTDTQYF. CDR3 in DNA: TGTGCCAGCAGCTTATCCGGCCTAGCGGGACTCACAGATACGCAGTATTTT. The full variable domain, its missing parts supplied by reference TRBV7-2 and TRBJ2-3, is GAGVSQSPSNKVTEKGKDVELRCDPISGHTALYWYRQSLGQGLEFLIYFQGNSAPDKSGLPSDRFSAERTGGSVSTLTIQRTQQEDSAVYLCASSLSGLAGLTDTQYFGPGTRLTVL.

The rearrangement uses TRBV5-4 and TRBJ2-7, with 7 nucleotides matching TRBD1. The length of the CDR3 is 14 residues. Losses at the gene ends were 1 base for V and 4 bases for J; bases not matched to a gene: 5. Looked up from germline, CDR1 is SGHNT and CDR2 is YYREEE (reference sequence). The DNA for the CDR3 is TGTGCCAGCAGCTTGACCGACAGGGTGTACGAGCAGTACTTC. Protein product: CASSLTDRVYEQYF.

The chain carries TRBV20-1 and TRBJ2-1, with D maybe TRBD2 (6 bases). V lost 6 bases to trimming and J lost 9 bases, with 12 bases between them. This CDR3 is built from 11 residues. Germline CDR1 is DFQATT and CDR2 is SNEGSKA (reference sequence). Here the CDR3 DNA reads TGCAGTGCGAGACTAGTCCGTGAGCAGTTCTTC. Amino acid sequence: CSARLVREQFF.

CDR3 bases: TGCGCCAGCAGCTCGACTCAATCGAACACTGAAGCTTTCTTT. This gives the protein CASSSTQSNTEAFF. V is TRBV5-1 and J is TRBJ1-1; no clear D gene. V gave up 3 bases and J gave up 1 base, with 10 bases separating them. Germline-derived CDR1 and CDR2 are SGHRS and YFSETQ. The CDR3 sequence is 14 residues long.

The V gene is TRBV6-6, the J gene TRBJ1-4, with a possible D match to TRBD1 (6 bases). Germline V CDR1 and CDR2: MNHNY, SVGAGI (reference sequence). The ends were cut back, 2 bases at V and 6 bases at J, with 10 bases in the middle. The CDR3 loop spans 14 amino acids. As DNA, the CDR3 is TGTGCCAGCAGTTACCAGGGGAACCATGAAAAACTGTTTTTT. Translation gives CASSYQGNHEKLFF.

This chain links TRBV19 with TRBJ2-1; D perhaps matches TRBD2 (6 bases). Trimming took off 10 bases at V and 4 bases at J, with 14 bases between the two ends. Germline V lookup: CDR1 LNHDA, CDR2 SQIVND (reference sequence). CDR3 length: 13 residues. The CDR3 protein is CATVGLNYNEQFF. The CDR3 bases are TGTGCCACCGTTGGACTAAATTACAATGAGCAGTTCTTC.

V gene TRBV11-2 combines with J gene TRBJ2-7; 7 nucleotides align to TRBD1. The CDR3 contains 15 residues. CDR1 and CDR2 (germline): SGHAT, FQNNGV. Unmatched junction bases numbered 6, after V lost 0 bases and J lost 4 bases. The CDR3, as DNA: TGTGCCAGCAGCTTAGAGCTGGGACAGTATTACGAGCAGTACTTC. Amino acids: CASSLELGQYYEQYF.

The gene calls are TRBV7-2 and TRBJ2-1; D unclear. This CDR3 spans 13 amino acids. Trimming left V 1 base short and J 5 bases short, with 6 bases between. Germline V gene lookup returns CDR1 SGHTA and CDR2 FQGNSA. This chain's CDR3 is CASSLGAHNEQFF. DNA for the CDR3: TGTGCCAGCAGCTTAGGGGCTCACAATGAGCAGTTCTTC.

This clone was counted a few times. The chain links TRBV5-6 to TRBJ1-1; D remains ambiguous. Germline loops: CDR1 SGHDT, CDR2 YYEEEE. Trimming cost V 4 bases and J 1 base, with 11 bases left between them. The CDR3 is made up of 14 amino acids. DNA for the CDR3: TGTGCCAGCAGCGCTGGACGGGGGAACACTGAAGCTTTCTTT. Residues: CASSAGRGNTEAFF.

The rearrangement uses TRBV2 and TRBJ2-1, with a possible D match to TRBD2 (7 bases). V was shortened by 3 bases and J by 4 bases, with 13 bases between the two germline ends. The length of the CDR3 is 15 residues. CDR1 and CDR2 (germline): SNHLY, FYNNEI. In nucleotides, the CDR3 is TGTGCCAGCAGTGATAGGGGGGGGAGTTACAATGAGCAGTTCTTC. It specifies CASSDRGGSYNEQFF.

The chain links TRBV30 to TRBJ1-2; D is ambiguous. CDR1 and CDR2 from the germline V gene are GTSNPN and SVGIG (reference sequence). V shed 3 bases and J shed 5 bases, with 10 bases lying between them. This CDR3 spans 12 amino acids. CDR3 sequence: CAWSRPVYGYTF. CDR3 nucleotides: TGTGCCTGGAGCCGCCCGGTGTATGGCTACACCTTC.

The CDR3 DNA reads TGTGCCACCTCCCTCGCCAGCTACAATGAGCAGTTCTTC. Translation: CATSLASYNEQFF. V and J are TRBV11-3 and TRBJ2-1; D uncertain. CDR1 is SGHNT and CDR2 is YENEEA in the germline V gene. The V end was cut by 10 bases, the J end by 3 bases, with 13 bases between. This CDR3 is built from 13 residues.

The V gene is TRBV30, the J gene TRBJ2-4; a possible D gene is TRBD1 (6 bases). CDR1 is GTSNPN and CDR2 is SVGIG in the germline V gene (reference sequence). The V end lost 4 bases, the J end lost 3 bases, and 10 bases lay between the germline ends. CDR3 size: 13 residues. CDR3: CAWTADSKNIQYF. CDR3 nucleotide sequence: TGTGCCTGGACGGCGGACAGCAAAAACATTCAGTACTTC.

This chain connects TRBV19 to TRBJ1-2, with TRBD1 matching 7 bases. The ends lost 6 bases at V and 2 bases at J; junction bases unmatched: 6. This CDR3 comprises 14 residues. Per the germline V gene, CDR1 is LNHDA and CDR2 is SQIVND (reference sequence). In DNA, the CDR3 is TGTGCCAGTAGGATTTGGGACAGAAACTATGGCTACACCTTC. This sequence encodes CASRIWDRNYGYTF.

This chain joins TRBV19 and TRBJ2-5; a weak D match, TRBD1 (7 bases). V was clipped by 6 bases and J by 5 bases, with 13 bases between them. CDR3 length: 13 amino acids. Germline CDR1 LNHDA, CDR2 SQIVND (reference sequence). CDR3 sequence (DNA): TGTGCCAGTAGAGGGGGCGCGGGGGAGACCCAGTACTTC. It codes for CASRGGAGETQYF.

The chain couples TRBV27 to TRBJ2-7; 10 nucleotides align to TRBD2. V shed 5 bases, J shed 2 bases, and the junction held 9 bases outside the gene matches. This CDR3 has 16 residues. CDR1 is MNHEY and CDR2 is SMNVEV in the germline V gene (reference sequence). The CDR3 coding sequence is TGTGCCAGCAGTCCCCGTTTTCTAGCGGGAGCCTACGAGCAGTACTTC. This gives the protein CASSPRFLAGAYEQYF.